This TCR beta chain was captured by sequencing in a study of T cells in narcolepsy. Background on the study: Donors had narcolepsy type 1 or type 2, or were healthy controls.

The CDR3 runs to 16 residues. Germline CDR1 and CDR2: SGHTA and FQGTGA. With V trimmed by 2 bases and J by 5 bases, 2 bases remained unmatched. Study results and limitations: In some patient and control memory CD4+ samples, autoreactive clones were absent. Comparing one patient's CSF and blood CD4+ clonotypes highlighted HCRT- and TRIB2-specific autoreactive clonotypes. Blood of same and different patients, but not healthy controls, reportedly held recurring autoreactive clonotypes.

Clones were sequenced by immunoSEQ multiplex PCR, and TCRdb holds only the in-frame ones, with some missing. Here the sample spans about 20,000 clones, around 83% being singletons. About this clone itself: Its antigen is not known.

The source of this sequence is a human donor in good health. The rearrangement joins TRBV7-3 to TRBJ2-3; 15 bases line up with TRBD2. Input material: memory (CD45RA-) CD4+ T cells from blood. CDR3 sequence reads: CASSLGTSGGIDTQYF. The CDR3 region has the DNA TGTGCCAGCAGCTTAGGGACTAGCGGGGGGATAGATACGCAGTATTTT.